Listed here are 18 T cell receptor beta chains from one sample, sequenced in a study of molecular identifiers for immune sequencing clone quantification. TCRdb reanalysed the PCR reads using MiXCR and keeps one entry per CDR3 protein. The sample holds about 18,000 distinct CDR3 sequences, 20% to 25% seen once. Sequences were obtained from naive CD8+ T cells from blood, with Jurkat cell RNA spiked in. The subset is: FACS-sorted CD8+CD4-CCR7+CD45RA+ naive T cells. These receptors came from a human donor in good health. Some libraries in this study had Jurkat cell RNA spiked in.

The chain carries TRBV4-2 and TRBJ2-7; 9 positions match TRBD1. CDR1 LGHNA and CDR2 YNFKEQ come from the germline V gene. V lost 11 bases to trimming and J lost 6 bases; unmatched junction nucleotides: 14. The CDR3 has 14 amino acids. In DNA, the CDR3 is TGTGCCGGCGGCCACCCGGGACAGGGAGGCGAGCAGTACTTC. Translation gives CAGGHPGQGGEQYF.

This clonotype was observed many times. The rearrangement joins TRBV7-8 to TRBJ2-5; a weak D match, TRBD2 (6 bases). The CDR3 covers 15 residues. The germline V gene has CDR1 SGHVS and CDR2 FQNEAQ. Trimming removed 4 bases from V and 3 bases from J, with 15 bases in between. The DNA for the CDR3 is TGTGCCAGCAGCTCAGAACGATTAGCGGAAGAGACCCAGTACTTC. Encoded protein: CASSSERLAEETQYF.

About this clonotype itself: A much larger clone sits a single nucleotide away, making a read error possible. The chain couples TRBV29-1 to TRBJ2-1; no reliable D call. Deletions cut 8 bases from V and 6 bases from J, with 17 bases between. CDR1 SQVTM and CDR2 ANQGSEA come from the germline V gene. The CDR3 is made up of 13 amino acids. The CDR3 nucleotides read TGCAGCATTAGGGTTCCTCTAACCAATGAGCAGTTCTTC. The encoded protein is CSIRVPLTNEQFF.

The CDR3 loop reads CASSLHNSYEQYF. In DNA, the CDR3 is TGTGCCAGCAGTTTACACAACTCCTACGAGCAGTACTTC. The chain combines TRBV28 with TRBJ2-7; D call uncertain. V lost 2 bases, J lost 0 bases, and 5 bases lay in between. Germline lookup yields CDR1 MDHEN and CDR2 SYDVKM. The length of the CDR3 is 13 residues. The whole variable domain, remainder taken from reference TRBV28 and TRBJ2-7, is DVKVTQSSRYLVKRTGEKVFLECVQDMDHENMFWYRQDPGLGLRLIYFSYDVKMKEKGDIPEGYSVSREKKERFSLILESASTNQTSMYLCASSLHNSYEQYFGPGTRLTVT.

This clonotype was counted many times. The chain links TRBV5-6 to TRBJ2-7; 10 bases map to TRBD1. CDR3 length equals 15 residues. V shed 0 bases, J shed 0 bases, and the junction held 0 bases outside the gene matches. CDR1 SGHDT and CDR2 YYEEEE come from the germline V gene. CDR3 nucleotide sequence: TGTGCCAGCAGCTTGGGGACAGGGGGCTCCTACGAGCAGTACTTC. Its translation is CASSLGTGGSYEQYF.

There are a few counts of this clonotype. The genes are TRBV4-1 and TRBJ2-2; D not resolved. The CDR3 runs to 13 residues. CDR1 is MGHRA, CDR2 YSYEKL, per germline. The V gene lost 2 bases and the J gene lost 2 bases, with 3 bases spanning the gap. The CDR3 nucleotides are TGCGCCAGCAGCCAATCAAACACCGGGGAGCTGTTTTTT. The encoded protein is CASSQSNTGELFF.

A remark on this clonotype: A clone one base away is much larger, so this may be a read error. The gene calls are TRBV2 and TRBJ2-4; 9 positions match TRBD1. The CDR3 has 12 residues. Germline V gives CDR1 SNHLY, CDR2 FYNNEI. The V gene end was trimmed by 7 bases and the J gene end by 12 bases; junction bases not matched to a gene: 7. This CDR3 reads CASTHTGGGQYF. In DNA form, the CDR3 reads TGTGCCAGCACTCATACAGGGGGCGGTCAGTACTTC.

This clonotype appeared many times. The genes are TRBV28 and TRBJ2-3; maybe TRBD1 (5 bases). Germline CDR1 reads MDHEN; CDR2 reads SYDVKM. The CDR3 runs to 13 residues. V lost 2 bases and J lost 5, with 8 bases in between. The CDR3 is CASSLLRGDTQYF. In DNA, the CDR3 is TGTGCCAGCAGTTTACTTAGGGGAGATACGCAGTATTTT.

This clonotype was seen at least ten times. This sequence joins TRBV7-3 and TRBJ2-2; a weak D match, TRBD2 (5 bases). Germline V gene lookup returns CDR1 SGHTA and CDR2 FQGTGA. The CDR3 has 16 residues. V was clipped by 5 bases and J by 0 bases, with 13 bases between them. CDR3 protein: CASSPGVDANTGELFF. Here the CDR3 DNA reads TGTGCCAGCAGCCCCGGGGTAGACGCGAACACCGGGGAGCTGTTTTTT. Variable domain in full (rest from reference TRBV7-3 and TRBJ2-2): GAGVSQTPSNKVTEKGKYVELRCDPISGHTALYWYRQSLGQGPEFLIYFQGTGAADDSGLPNDRFFAVRPEGSVSTLKIQRTERGDSAVYLCASSPGVDANTGELFFGEGSRLTVL.

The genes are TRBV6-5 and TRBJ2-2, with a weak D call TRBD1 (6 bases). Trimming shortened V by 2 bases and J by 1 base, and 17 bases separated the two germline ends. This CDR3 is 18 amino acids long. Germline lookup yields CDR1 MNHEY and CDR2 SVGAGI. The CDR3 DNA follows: TGTGCCAGCAGTTACGGACCCAGGGGACGCGTGAACACCGGGGAGCTGTTTTTT. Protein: CASSYGPRGRVNTGELFF.

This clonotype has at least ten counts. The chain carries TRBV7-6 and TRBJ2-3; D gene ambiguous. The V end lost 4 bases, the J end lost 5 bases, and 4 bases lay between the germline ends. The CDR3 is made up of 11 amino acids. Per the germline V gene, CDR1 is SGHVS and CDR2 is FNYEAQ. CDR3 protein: CASSSVDTQYF. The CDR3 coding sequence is TGTGCCAGCAGCTCGGTAGATACGCAGTATTTT.

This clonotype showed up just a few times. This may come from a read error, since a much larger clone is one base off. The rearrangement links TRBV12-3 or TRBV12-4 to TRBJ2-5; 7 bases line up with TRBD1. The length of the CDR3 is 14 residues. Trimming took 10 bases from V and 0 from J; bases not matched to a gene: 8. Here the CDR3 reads CANSRGTDQETQYF. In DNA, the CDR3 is TGTGCCAACAGCCGAGGGACAGACCAAGAGACCCAGTACTTC.

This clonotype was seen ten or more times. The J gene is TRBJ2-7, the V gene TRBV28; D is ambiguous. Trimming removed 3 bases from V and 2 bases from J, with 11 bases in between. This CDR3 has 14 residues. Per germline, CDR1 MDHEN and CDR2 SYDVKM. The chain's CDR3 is CASSFGPTTYEQYF. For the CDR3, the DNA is TGTGCCAGCAGTTTCGGACCGACGACCTACGAGCAGTACTTC.

CDR3 in DNA: TGTGCCATCAAGGGGACTAGCGGGAGGGTCGAGCAGTACTTC. Protein sequence: CAIKGTSGRVEQYF. The chain employs TRBV10-3 and TRBJ2-7, with 16 positions matching TRBD2. Losses at the gene ends were 7 bases for V and 6 bases for J; bases not matched to a gene: 3. CDR1 ENHRY and CDR2 SYGVKD come from the germline V gene. This CDR3 has 14 residues.

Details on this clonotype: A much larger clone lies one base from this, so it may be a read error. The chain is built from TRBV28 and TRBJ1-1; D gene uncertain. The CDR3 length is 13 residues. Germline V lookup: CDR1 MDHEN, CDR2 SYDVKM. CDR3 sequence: CASSLWANTETFF. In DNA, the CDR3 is TGTGCCAGCAGTTTATGGGCGAACACTGAAACTTTCTTT.

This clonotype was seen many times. CDR3 nucleotide sequence: TGTGCCAGCAGTCTCGGACAGGGCAATCAGCCCCAGCATTTT. Translated: CASSLGQGNQPQHF. V is TRBV28 and J is TRBJ1-5; TRBD1 agrees at 7 bases. J lost 2 bases, V lost 5 bases, and 3 bases had no gene match. CDR1 and CDR2 from the germline V gene are MDHEN and SYDVKM. CDR3 length equals 14 residues.

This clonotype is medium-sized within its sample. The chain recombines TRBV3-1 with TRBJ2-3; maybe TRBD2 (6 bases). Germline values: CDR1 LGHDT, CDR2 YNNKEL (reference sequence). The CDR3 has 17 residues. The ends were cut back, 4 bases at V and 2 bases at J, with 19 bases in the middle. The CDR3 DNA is TGTGCCAGCAGCCCCCCGGGACTCCTTGGTTACACAGATACGCAGTATTTT. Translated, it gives CASSPPGLLGYTDTQYF.

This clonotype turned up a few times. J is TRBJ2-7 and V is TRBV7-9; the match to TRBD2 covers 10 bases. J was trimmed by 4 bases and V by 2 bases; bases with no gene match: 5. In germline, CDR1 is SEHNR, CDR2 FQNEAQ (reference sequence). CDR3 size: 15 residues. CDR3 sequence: CASSLQGGLAYEQYF. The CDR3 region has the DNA TGTGCCAGCAGCTTACAGGGGGGACTAGCGTACGAGCAGTACTTC. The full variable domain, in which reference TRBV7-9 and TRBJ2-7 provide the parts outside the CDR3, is DTGVSQNPRHKITKRGQNVTFRCDPISEHNRLYWYRQTLGQGPEFLTYFQNEAQLEKSRLLSDRFSAERPKGSFSTLEIQRTEQGDSAMYLCASSLQGGLAYEQYFGPGTRLTVT.